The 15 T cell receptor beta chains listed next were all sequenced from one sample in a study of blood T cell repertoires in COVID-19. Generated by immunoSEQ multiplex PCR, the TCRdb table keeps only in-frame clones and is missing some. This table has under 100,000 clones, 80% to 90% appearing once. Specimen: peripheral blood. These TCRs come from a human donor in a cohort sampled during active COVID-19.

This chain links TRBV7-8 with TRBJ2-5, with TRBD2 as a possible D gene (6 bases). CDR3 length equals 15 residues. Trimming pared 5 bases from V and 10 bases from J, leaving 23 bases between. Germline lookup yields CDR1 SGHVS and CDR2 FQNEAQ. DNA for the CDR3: TGTGCCAGCAGCCGCGCCGGGACTCGAGTTGAAGGCCAGTACTTC. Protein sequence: CASSRAGTRVEGQYF.

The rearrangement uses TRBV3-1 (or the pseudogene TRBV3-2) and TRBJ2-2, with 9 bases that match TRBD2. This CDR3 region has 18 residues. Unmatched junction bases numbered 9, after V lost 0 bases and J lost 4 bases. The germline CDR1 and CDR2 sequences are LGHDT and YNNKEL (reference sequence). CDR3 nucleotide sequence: TGTGCCAGCAGCCAAGAGATGGCGGGGGGGCCGGGCACCGGGGAGCTGTTTTTT. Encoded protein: CASSQEMAGGPGTGELFF.

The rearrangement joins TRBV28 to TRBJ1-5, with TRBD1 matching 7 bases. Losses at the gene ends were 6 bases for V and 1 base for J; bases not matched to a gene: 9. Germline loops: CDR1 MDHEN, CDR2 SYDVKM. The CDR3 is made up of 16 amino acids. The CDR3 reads CASSRAGTVSNQPQHF. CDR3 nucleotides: TGTGCCAGCAGCCGGGCGGGGACAGTAAGCAATCAGCCCCAGCATTTT. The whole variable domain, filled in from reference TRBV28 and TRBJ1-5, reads DVKVTQSSRYLVKRTGEKVFLECVQDMDHENMFWYRQDPGLGLRLIYFSYDVKMKEKGDIPEGYSVSREKKERFSLILESASTNQTSMYLCASSRAGTVSNQPQHFGDGTRLSIL.

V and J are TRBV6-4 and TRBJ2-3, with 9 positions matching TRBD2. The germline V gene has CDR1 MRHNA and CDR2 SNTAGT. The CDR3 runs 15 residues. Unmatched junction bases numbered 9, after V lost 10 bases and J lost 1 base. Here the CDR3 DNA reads TGTGCCATCGCGGGAGGGACACTAGGCACAGATACGCAGTATTTT. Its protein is CAIAGGTLGTDTQYF.

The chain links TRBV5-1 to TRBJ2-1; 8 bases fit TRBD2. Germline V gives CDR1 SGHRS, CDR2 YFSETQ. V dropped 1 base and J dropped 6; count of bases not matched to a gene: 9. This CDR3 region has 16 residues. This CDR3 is CASSLSSGAQGNEQFF. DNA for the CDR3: TGCGCCAGCAGCTTGAGTAGCGGGGCCCAAGGCAATGAGCAGTTCTTC.

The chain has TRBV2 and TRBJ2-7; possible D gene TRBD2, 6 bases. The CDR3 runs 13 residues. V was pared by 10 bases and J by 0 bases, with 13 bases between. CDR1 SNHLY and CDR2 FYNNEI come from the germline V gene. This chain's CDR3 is CATGTVSSYEQYF. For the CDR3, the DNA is TGTGCCACGGGGACTGTGAGCTCCTACGAGCAGTACTTC.

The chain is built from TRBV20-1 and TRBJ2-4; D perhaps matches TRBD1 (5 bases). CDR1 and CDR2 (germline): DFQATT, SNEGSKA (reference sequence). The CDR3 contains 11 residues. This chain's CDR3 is CGWVTENIQYF. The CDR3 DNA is TGCGGTTGGGTGACAGAGAACATTCAGTACTTC.

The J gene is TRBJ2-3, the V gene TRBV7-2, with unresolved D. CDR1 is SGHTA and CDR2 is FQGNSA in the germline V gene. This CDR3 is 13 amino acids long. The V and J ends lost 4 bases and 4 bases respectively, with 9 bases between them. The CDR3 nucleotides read TGTGCCAGCAGCTGGAGTTCGTCAGATACGCAGTATTTT. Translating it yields CASSWSSSDTQYF. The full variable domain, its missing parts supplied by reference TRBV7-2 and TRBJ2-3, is GAGVSQSPSNKVTEKGKDVELRCDPISGHTALYWYRQSLGQGLEFLIYFQGNSAPDKSGLPSDRFSAERTGGSVSTLTIQRTQQEDSAVYLCASSWSSSDTQYFGPGTRLTVL.

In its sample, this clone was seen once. The CDR3 DNA reads TGCGCCAGCAGCCAAGTGTGGGGGGAGGACGAGCAGTACTTC. This codes for CASSQVWGEDEQYF. The rearrangement links TRBV4-1 to TRBJ2-7, with D possibly being TRBD2 (6 bases). CDR1 is MGHRA and CDR2 is YSYEKL in the germline V gene. The CDR3 contains 14 residues. V lost 1 base and J lost 5, with 12 bases in between.

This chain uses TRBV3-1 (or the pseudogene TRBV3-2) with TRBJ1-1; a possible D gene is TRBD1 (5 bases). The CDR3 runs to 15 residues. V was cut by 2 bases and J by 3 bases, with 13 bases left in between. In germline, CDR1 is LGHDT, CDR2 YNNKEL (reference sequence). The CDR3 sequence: CASSQKKRGHTEAFF. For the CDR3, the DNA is TGTGCCAGCAGCCAAAAAAAAAGGGGTCACACTGAAGCTTTCTTT.

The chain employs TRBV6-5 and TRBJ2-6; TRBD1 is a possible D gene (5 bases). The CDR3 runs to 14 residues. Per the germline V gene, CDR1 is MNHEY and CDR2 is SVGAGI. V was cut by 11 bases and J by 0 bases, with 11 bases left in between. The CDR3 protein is CAGRQSSGANVLTF. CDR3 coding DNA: TGTGCCGGCCGACAGAGCTCTGGGGCCAACGTCCTGACTTTC.

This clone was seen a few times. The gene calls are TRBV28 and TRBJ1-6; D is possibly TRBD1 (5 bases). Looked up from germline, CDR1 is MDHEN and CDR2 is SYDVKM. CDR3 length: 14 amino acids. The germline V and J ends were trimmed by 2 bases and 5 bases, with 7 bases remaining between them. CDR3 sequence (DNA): TGTGCCAGCAGTTTAGTACAGGATAATTCACCCCTCCACTTT. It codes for CASSLVQDNSPLHF.

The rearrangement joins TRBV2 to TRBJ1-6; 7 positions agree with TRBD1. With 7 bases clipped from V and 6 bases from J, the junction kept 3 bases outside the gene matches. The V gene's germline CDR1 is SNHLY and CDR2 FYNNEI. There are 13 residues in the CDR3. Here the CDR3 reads CASKGARNSPLHF. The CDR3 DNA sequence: TGTGCCAGCAAGGGGGCGCGTAATTCACCCCTCCACTTT.

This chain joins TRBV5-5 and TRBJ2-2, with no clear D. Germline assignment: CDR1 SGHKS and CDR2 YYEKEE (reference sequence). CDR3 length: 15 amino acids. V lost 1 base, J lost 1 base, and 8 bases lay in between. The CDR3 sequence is CASSLNLLNTGELFF. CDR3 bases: TGTGCCAGCAGCTTGAACTTACTGAACACCGGGGAGCTGTTTTTT.

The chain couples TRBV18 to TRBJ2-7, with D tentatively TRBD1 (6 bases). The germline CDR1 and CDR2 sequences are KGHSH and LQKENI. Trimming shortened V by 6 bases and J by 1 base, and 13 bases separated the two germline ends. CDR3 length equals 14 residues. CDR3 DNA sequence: TGTGCCAGCTCGACCGGGACATCTTCCTACGAGCAGTACTTC. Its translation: CASSTGTSSYEQYF.